This T cell receptor (beta chain) was sequenced during a study of shared clonotypes between healthy human individuals. Findings and caveats of the study: In the sorted subsets, rarefaction showed sequencing was incomplete despite large depth. The expectation was that sequencing depth would affect clonotype sharing among donors. Having only a few donors restricted how much genetic and exposure-history diversity was captured.

Concerning this clone: Its antigen is still unknown.

Every subset's genomic DNA went evenly onto several immunoSEQ plates. Assay: immunoSEQ multiplex PCR; the TCRdb copy retains only in-frame clones and omits some. The sample has a few hundred thousand clones; over 75% are singletons. Sequencing input: memory CD8+ T cells sorted from blood. Subset described: CD45RO+ cells pooled with CCR7-negative TemRA cells. This TCR came from a man aged 18 to 29 in good health.

Here the CDR3 DNA reads TGTGCCAGCAGCTCGCGCAGGGGCGAAGAGACCCAGTACTTC. Its protein is CASSSRRGEETQYF. J is TRBJ2-5 and V is TRBV13, with TRBD1 as a possible D gene (6 bases). CDR3 length equals 14 residues. Trimming took off 4 bases at V and 3 bases at J, with 12 bases between the two ends. Looked up from germline, CDR1 is PRHDT and CDR2 is FYEKMQ (reference sequence).